This T cell receptor (beta chain) was observed in a study of T cells after yellow fever vaccination. This CDR3 comprises 15 residues. Germline assignment: CDR1 LGHNA and CDR2 YSLEER. Trimming shortened V by 0 bases and J by 4 bases, and 12 bases separated the two germline ends. Each CDR3 protein is one row after TCRdb ran MiXCR on the 5' RACE reads. The sample shows hundreds of thousands of distinct CDR3 sequences, around 5.3% of them seen only once. Comments on this clonotype: The antigen remains unidentified.

Study conclusions and caveats: It was a weaker secondary response, yet one that peaked faster, at day 5 versus 15. Only a small proportion of the clonotypes turned up in both the CD4 and the CD8 compartments, likely arising from convergent recombination. Any FACS-sorted repertoire could hold abundant clonotypes that contaminate it from the bulk population.

The J gene is TRBJ1-1, the V gene TRBV4-3; no definite D call. The sequence came from a man between 18 and 29 years old who received the YFV17D yellow fever vaccine. The sequencing used CD4+ T cells sorted from PBMCs, collected on the day of the yellow fever booster vaccination. Written as DNA, the CDR3 is TGCGCCAGCAGCCAAGATGAACTGCATAGCACTGAAGCTTTCTTT. Its protein is CASSQDELHSTEAFF.